The entry below gives a single T cell receptor (beta chain) sequence along with its context. There are 17 residues in the CDR3. Germline CDR1 SGDLS, CDR2 YYNGEE. V dropped 3 bases and J dropped 8; count of bases not matched to a gene: 16. This record belongs to a study of cytotoxic CD8 clonotypes in ibrutinib-treated CLL. Repertoires were generated with immunoSEQ multiplex PCR, while TCRdb's copy carries only in-frame clones and drops some. The profile shows 250,000 to 350,000 clones, around 76% of them singletons. The origin of this receptor is a human donor with chronic lymphocytic leukemia. Sequencing used PBMCs, obtained at disease progression, from a patient treated with ibrutinib. The V and J genes are TRBV9 and TRBJ2-2; 7 positions match TRBD2. The CDR3 reads CASSAQRAGAEGGELFF. The CDR3 DNA sequence: TGTGCCAGCAGCGCCCAAAGGGCGGGAGCCGAGGGTGGGGAGCTGTTTTTT. The full variable domain, in which reference TRBV9 and TRBJ2-2 provide the parts outside the CDR3, is DSGVTQTPKHLITATGQRVTLRCSPRSGDLSVYWYQQSLDQGLQFLIQYYNGEERAKGNILERFSAQQFPDLHSELNLSSLELGDSALYFCASSAQRAGAEGGELFFGEGSRLTVL.